These 29 T cell receptor beta chains share one sample of origin, sequenced in a study of response to subunit inactivated influenza vaccine. TCRdb called the RT-PCR reads again in MiXCR, with one record for every CDR3 protein. Of roughly 570,000 distinct CDR3 sequences in the sample, approximately 13% were seen once. The input for sequencing was PBMCs from blood, taken about 6 weeks after vaccination. The source of these receptors is a man aged 45 to 65 who received an inactivated influenza vaccine.

This chain uses TRBV7-9 with TRBJ2-2; D unresolved. CDR1 is SEHNR and CDR2 is FQNEAQ in the germline V gene (reference sequence). Trimming cost V 0 bases and J 4 bases, with 6 bases left between them. The CDR3 extends over 14 amino acids. CDR3 residues: CASSLAYSTGELFF. The CDR3 DNA sequence: TGTGCCAGCAGCTTAGCCTATTCCACCGGGGAGCTGTTTTTT.

The rearrangement links TRBV3-1 to TRBJ2-5; D is undetermined. The CDR3 sequence is 16 residues long. V lost 5 bases, J lost 5 bases, and 21 bases lay in between. CDR1 and CDR2 from the germline V gene are LGHDT and YNNKEL (reference sequence). The CDR3 DNA reads as TGTGCCAGCAGCTTCCAAGGAGAGGACGGTCGGGAGACCCAGTACTTC. Amino acid sequence: CASSFQGEDGRETQYF.

This clonotype was detected ten times or more. J is TRBJ2-7 and V is TRBV5-1, with a possible D match to TRBD1 (6 bases). V was clipped by 0 bases and J by 6 bases, with 22 bases between them. The length of the CDR3 is 17 residues. The germline gives CDR1 SGHRS, CDR2 YFSETQ. Written as DNA, the CDR3 is TGCGCCAGCAGCTTGGCCTCAGGGAGACAGGCTGTTTCCGAGCAGTACTTC. It specifies CASSLASGRQAVSEQYF.

The rearrangement joins TRBV12-3 or TRBV12-4 to TRBJ2-7, with unresolved D. V was trimmed by 6 bases and J by 1 base, leaving 10 bases between them. The CDR3 runs to 13 residues. CDR3 amino acids: CASRDTVSYEQYF. DNA of the CDR3: TGTGCCAGCAGGGATACAGTTTCCTACGAGCAGTACTTC.

The CDR3 DNA follows: TGTGCCACCAGCAGCGGGAACGGAGTCAACACAGATACGCAGTATTTT. As protein: CATSSGNGVNTDTQYF. This chain connects TRBV15 to TRBJ2-3; a possible D gene is TRBD2 (5 bases). V was clipped by 3 bases and J by 2 bases, with 15 bases between them. This CDR3 comprises 16 residues. Germline V gene data show CDR1 as LNHNV and CDR2 as YYDKDF (reference sequence).

The chain is built from TRBV7-2 and TRBJ1-2; D call uncertain. Germline V gene sequence: CDR1 SGHTA, CDR2 FQGNSA. V was trimmed by 4 bases and J by 6 bases, leaving 9 bases between them. The CDR3 totals 12 residues. The CDR3 loop is CASSWNTHGYTF. CDR3 DNA sequence: TGTGCCAGCAGCTGGAATACACATGGCTACACCTTC.

The gene calls are TRBV11-2 and TRBJ2-3; 8 nucleotides match TRBD1. The CDR3 runs 16 residues. Germline CDR1 and CDR2: SGHAT and FQNNGV. The junction had 9 bases not matched to a gene; V was cut back by 5 bases and J by 2 bases. The CDR3 region has the DNA TGTGCCAGCAGCATCAGGGGGCGATCTCCCACAGATACGCAGTATTTT. Translation: CASSIRGRSPTDTQYF.

The chain joins TRBV12-3 or TRBV12-4 to TRBJ2-5; no clear D gene. Trimming took off 6 bases at V and 0 bases at J, with 8 bases between the two ends. CDR3 length equals 13 residues. As DNA, the CDR3 is TGTGCCAGCAGCCAGACATACCAAGAGACCCAGTACTTC. Amino acid sequence: CASSQTYQETQYF.

V is TRBV6-7 and J is TRBJ2-5; 7 positions agree with TRBD1. TRBV6-7 falls under the ORF class, with uncertain function. V lost 1 base and J lost 1; bases outside the gene matches: 3. This CDR3 is built from 15 residues. Here the CDR3 DNA reads TGTGCCAGCAGTTACTTACAGGGGTTCCAAGAGACCCAGTACTTC. This sequence encodes CASSYLQGFQETQYF.

This sequence joins TRBV4-2 and TRBJ2-3, with D possibly being TRBD2 (6 bases). The V end was cut by 2 bases, the J end by 6 bases, with 6 bases between. CDR3 size: 12 residues. In germline, CDR1 is LGHNA, CDR2 YNFKEQ. The CDR3 DNA reads as TGTGCCAGCAGCCAACGGGGGGATACGCAGTATTTT. It yields the protein CASSQRGDTQYF.

This clonotype was picked up a small number of times. This chain links TRBV7-9 with TRBJ2-5, with D perhaps assigned TRBD1 or TRBD2 (5 bases each). Trimming took off 5 bases at V and 9 bases at J, with 25 bases between the two ends. In germline, CDR1 is SEHNR, CDR2 FQNEAQ (reference sequence). The CDR3 is 16 amino acids. The CDR3 reads CASSPNPTVRSVAQYF. In DNA, the CDR3 is TGTGCCAGCAGCCCGAACCCGACAGTTCGTAGCGTGGCCCAGTACTTC.

The rearrangement uses TRBV11-1 and TRBJ1-2, with D tentatively TRBD1 (5 bases). From germline, CDR1 is SGHAT and CDR2 FQDESV (reference sequence). The CDR3 totals 18 residues. Trimming stripped 1 base from V and 6 bases from J, with 24 bases between. CDR3 in DNA: TGTGCCAGCAGCTTAGAGCCCCTTACAGCTGGGACGGTGGATGGCTACACCTTC. It codes for CASSLEPLTAGTVDGYTF.

The genes are TRBV5-4 and TRBJ2-7; TRBD2 matches 10 bases. Germline V CDR1 and CDR2: SGHNT, YYREEE (reference sequence). The CDR3 loop spans 16 amino acids. The junction had 8 bases not matched to a gene; V was cut back by 4 bases and J by 1 base. The CDR3 reads CASSPRTSGGSYEQYF. CDR3 bases: TGTGCCAGCAGCCCTCGGACTAGCGGAGGGTCCTACGAGCAGTACTTC.

This chain joins TRBV20-1 and TRBJ1-5, with D uncertain. Germline V gene lookup returns CDR1 DFQATT and CDR2 SNEGSKA (reference sequence). CDR3 length equals 13 residues. Trimming took off 6 bases at V and 0 bases at J, with 9 bases between the two ends. CDR3 residues: CSARRSSNQPQHF. The CDR3 nucleotides are TGCAGTGCCAGGAGATCTAGCAATCAGCCCCAGCATTTT.

In this sample, this clonotype turned up a few times. The gene calls are TRBV20-1 and TRBJ2-5; D may be TRBD1 (5 bases). Germline CDR1 DFQATT, CDR2 SNEGSKA (reference sequence). V shed 2 bases and J shed 3 bases, with 16 bases lying between them. The CDR3 spans 15 residues. CDR3: CSARPTNQGKETQYF. The CDR3 DNA reads TGCAGTGCTAGACCCACAAATCAGGGTAAAGAGACCCAGTACTTC.

This clonotype was recorded a few times. This rearrangement joins TRBV6-2 or TRBV6-3 to TRBJ2-3; 11 bases are a match to TRBD2. The V and J ends lost 6 bases and 6 bases, in that order; junction bases with no gene match: 11. This CDR3 has 16 amino acids. Germline V gene lookup returns CDR1 MNHEY and CDR2 SVGEGT. The CDR3 loop is CASSSPSGGPGDTQYF. The CDR3 bases are TGTGCCAGCAGCTCCCCTAGCGGGGGGCCGGGTGATACGCAGTATTTT.

There are many counts of this clonotype. The CDR3 loop reads CSARDRGGGASYNEQFF. The CDR3 region has the DNA TGCAGTGCTAGAGATCGTGGCGGGGGAGCGTCCTACAATGAGCAGTTCTTC. This sequence joins TRBV20-1 and TRBJ2-1; 7 positions match TRBD2. The CDR3 totals 17 residues. J was trimmed by 1 base and V by 0 bases; bases with no gene match: 9. CDR1 is DFQATT, CDR2 SNEGSKA, per germline (reference sequence).

The V call is TRBV5-1, the J call TRBJ1-2, with D uncertain. The germline gives CDR1 SGHRS, CDR2 YFSETQ. V shed 4 bases and J shed 3 bases, with 19 bases lying between them. The CDR3 totals 16 residues. As DNA, the CDR3 is TGCGCCAGCAGCCCGGGCCCGAGATACTCTGACTATGGCTACACCTTC. Its translation is CASSPGPRYSDYGYTF.

This clonotype was detected only a few times. This chain joins TRBV12-3 or TRBV12-4 and TRBJ2-3, with a possible D match to TRBD2 (6 bases). The CDR3 has 16 amino acids. Trimming cost V 0 bases and J 0 bases, with 10 bases left between them. The DNA of the CDR3 is TGTGCCAGCAGTTTAGCTCTCGGGAGCAGCACAGATACGCAGTATTTT. This translates into CASSLALGSSTDTQYF.

This clonotype turned up a few times. This chain links TRBV20-1 with TRBJ2-6, with 7 bases matching TRBD1. The length of the CDR3 is 15 residues. J lost 2 bases, V lost 0 bases, and 1 base had no gene match. CDR1 and CDR2 (germline): DFQATT, SNEGSKA (reference sequence). This chain's CDR3 is CSARETGTGANVLTF. In DNA form, the CDR3 reads TGCAGTGCTAGAGAGACAGGGACTGGGGCCAACGTCCTGACTTTC.

This rearrangement joins TRBV11-2 to TRBJ2-7, with TRBD1 identical over 8 bases. V gave up 1 base and J gave up 4 bases; unmatched junction bases: 6. This CDR3 contains 15 residues. Germline V gene data show CDR1 as SGHAT and CDR2 as FQNNGV. CDR3 sequence: CASSLAGTGVYEQYF. CDR3 DNA: TGTGCCAGCAGCTTAGCCGGGACAGGAGTGTACGAGCAGTACTTC.

This clonotype was counted many times. V and J are TRBV6-5 and TRBJ1-6; D is unresolved. The CDR3 is made up of 16 amino acids. Germline CDR1 MNHEY, CDR2 SVGAGI. Between the trimmed V and J ends, which lost 2 bases and 7 bases, there was a span of 15 bases. The CDR3 reads CASSYGSKGGNSPLHF. For the CDR3, the DNA is TGTGCCAGCAGTTACGGGAGTAAGGGTGGGAATTCACCCCTCCACTTT.

This clonotype has only a few counts. The rearrangement joins TRBV5-1 to TRBJ2-3, with D possibly being TRBD1 or TRBD2 (5 bases each). The CDR3 length is 16 residues. V was shortened by 0 bases and J by 3 bases, with 14 bases between the two germline ends. Germline V lookup: CDR1 SGHRS, CDR2 YFSETQ. The DNA of the CDR3 is TGCGCCAGCAGCTTGGTTGGGGGAGTTGGGACAGATACGCAGTATTTT. The encoded protein is CASSLVGGVGTDTQYF. Full variable domain (outside the CDR3, taken from reference TRBV5-1 and TRBJ2-3): KAGVTQTPRYLIKTRGQQVTLSCSPISGHRSVSWYQQTPGQGLQFLFEYFSETQRNKGNFPGRFSGRQFSNSRSEMNVSTLELGDSALYLCASSLVGGVGTDTQYFGPGTRLTVL.

There are a few counts of this clonotype. The V call is TRBV29-1, the J call TRBJ1-1, with 8 bases identical to TRBD1. This CDR3 comprises 13 residues. V was clipped by 5 bases and J by 0 bases; unmatched bases: 2. Germline V gives CDR1 SQVTM, CDR2 ANQGSEA. CDR3 sequence (DNA): TGCAGCGTTACCAGGGGGCTGAACACTGAAGCTTTCTTT. It encodes CSVTRGLNTEAFF.

A few counts support this clonotype. V is TRBV28 and J is TRBJ1-2, with a weak D call TRBD1 (6 bases). V lost 5 bases, J lost 8 bases, and 15 bases lay in between. Looked up from germline, CDR1 is MDHEN and CDR2 is SYDVKM. The CDR3 is made up of 13 amino acids. This chain's CDR3 is CASSAGRTGGYTF. The CDR3 nucleotides read TGTGCCAGCAGTGCGGGACGAACAGGGGGCTACACCTTC.

This clonotype was counted only a few times. The chain combines TRBV11-2 with TRBJ2-1, with 7 bases aligning to TRBD2. This CDR3 spans 18 amino acids. Germline CDR1 reads SGHAT; CDR2 reads FQNNGV. J gave up 0 bases and V 0 bases, and 8 bases lay outside the gene matches. The CDR3 region is CASSLDASGFSSYNEQFF. The CDR3 DNA follows: TGTGCCAGCAGCTTAGATGCTAGCGGATTTAGCTCCTACAATGAGCAGTTCTTC.

V usage is TRBV4-1 and J usage is TRBJ1-1; tentatively, D is TRBD1 (5 bases). The CDR3 runs 15 residues. The V end was cut by 0 bases, the J end by 3 bases, with 11 bases between. Germline V gene data show CDR1 as MGHRA and CDR2 as YSYEKL. The CDR3 region is CASSQDRRGYTEAFF. The CDR3 DNA sequence: TGCGCCAGCAGCCAAGACCGGAGGGGTTACACTGAAGCTTTCTTT.

This clonotype occurred many times. The chain recombines TRBV4-1 with TRBJ2-1; 9 positions agree with TRBD2. Germline CDR1 and CDR2: MGHRA and YSYEKL. The ends lost 1 base at V and 6 bases at J; junction bases unmatched: 7. This CDR3 is built from 16 residues. CDR3 bases: TGCGCCAGCAGCCAAGGGTCTGCGGGGGGGCTCAATGAGCAGTTCTTC. It is translated as CASSQGSAGGLNEQFF.

The genes are TRBV7-9 and TRBJ2-7; 7 nucleotides line up with TRBD2. V shed 6 bases, J shed 5 bases, and the junction held 4 bases outside the gene matches. The CDR3 runs 12 residues. Germline loops: CDR1 SEHNR, CDR2 FQNEAQ (reference sequence). Here the CDR3 DNA reads TGTGCCAGCAGTTACGGGGGGAACGAGCAGTACTTC. Translating gives CASSYGGNEQYF.